The clone carrying this TCR beta chain was recorded many times. What it binds is unknown. This entry comes from a study of Graves' ophthalmopathy and Graves' hyperthyroidism. By definition, stable hyperthyroidism involved no ophthalmopathy within 18 months of follow-up. Patients were diagnosed from clinical symptoms, serum thyroxine, TRAb, thyroid ultrasound and orbital computed tomography. The sequenced template was RNA, covering the TCR beta CDR3 region. The workflow started with a first-round RT-PCR run with HTBI primers and then moved on to a second-round multiplex PCR. TCRdb reprocessed the multiplex PCR reads with MiXCR, giving one entry per CDR3 protein. The sample lists 400,000 to 450,000 distinct CDR3 sequences; more than 20% were seen once. CDR3 length equals 12 residues. V was pared by 3 bases and J by 1 base, with 7 bases between. Looked up from germline, CDR1 is DFQATT and CDR2 is SNEGSKA (reference sequence).

The study's findings and limits: Predictions made by the model for ophthalmopathy progression reached 70% to 71% sensitivity and around 72% specificity. A model built from 13 signatures distinguished ophthalmopathy from stable hyperthyroidism with roughly 90% sensitivity and less than 83% specificity.

Sequencing was performed on peripheral blood. The TCR originated in a woman between 18 and 29 years old with stable Graves' hyperthyroidism. The chain carries TRBV20-1 and TRBJ2-7; D is ambiguous. The CDR3 DNA reads as TGCAGTGCTAGTGGAGATTCCTACGAGCAGTACTTC. As protein: CSASGDSYEQYF.